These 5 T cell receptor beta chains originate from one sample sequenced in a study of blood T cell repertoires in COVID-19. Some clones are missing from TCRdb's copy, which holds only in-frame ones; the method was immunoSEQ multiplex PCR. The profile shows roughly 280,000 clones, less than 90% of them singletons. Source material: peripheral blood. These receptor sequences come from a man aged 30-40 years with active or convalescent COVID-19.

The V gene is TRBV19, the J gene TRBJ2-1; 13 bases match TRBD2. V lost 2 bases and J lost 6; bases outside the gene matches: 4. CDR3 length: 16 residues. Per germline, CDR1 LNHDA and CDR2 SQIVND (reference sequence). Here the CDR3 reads CASSILRTSGGNEQFF. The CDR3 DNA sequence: TGTGCCAGTAGTATACTAAGGACTAGCGGGGGCAATGAGCAGTTCTTC.

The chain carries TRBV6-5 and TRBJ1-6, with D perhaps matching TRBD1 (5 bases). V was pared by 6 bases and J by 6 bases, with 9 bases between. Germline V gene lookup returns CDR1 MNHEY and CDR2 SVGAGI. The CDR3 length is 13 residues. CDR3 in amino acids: CASRRQTNSPLHF. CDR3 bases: TGTGCCAGCAGAAGACAGACTAATTCACCCCTCCACTTT.

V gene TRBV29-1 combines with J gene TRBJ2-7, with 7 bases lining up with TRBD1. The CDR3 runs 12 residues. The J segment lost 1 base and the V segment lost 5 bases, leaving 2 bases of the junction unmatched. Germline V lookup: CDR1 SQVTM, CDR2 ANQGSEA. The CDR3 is CSVSTGSYEQYF. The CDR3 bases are TGCAGCGTTTCGACAGGGTCCTACGAGCAGTACTTC.

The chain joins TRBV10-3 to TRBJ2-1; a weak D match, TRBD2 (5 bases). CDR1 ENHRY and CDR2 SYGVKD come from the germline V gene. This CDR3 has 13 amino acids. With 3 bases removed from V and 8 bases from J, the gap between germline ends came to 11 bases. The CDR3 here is CAISDNDYHEQFF. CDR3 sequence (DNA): TGTGCCATCAGTGATAACGACTATCATGAGCAGTTCTTC.

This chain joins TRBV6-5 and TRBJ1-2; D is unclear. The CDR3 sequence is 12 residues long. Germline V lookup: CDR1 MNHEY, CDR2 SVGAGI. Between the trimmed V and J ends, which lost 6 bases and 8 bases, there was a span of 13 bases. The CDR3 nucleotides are TGTGCCAGCAGGGACTCAGTAGGCGGCTACACCTTC. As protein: CASRDSVGGYTF.